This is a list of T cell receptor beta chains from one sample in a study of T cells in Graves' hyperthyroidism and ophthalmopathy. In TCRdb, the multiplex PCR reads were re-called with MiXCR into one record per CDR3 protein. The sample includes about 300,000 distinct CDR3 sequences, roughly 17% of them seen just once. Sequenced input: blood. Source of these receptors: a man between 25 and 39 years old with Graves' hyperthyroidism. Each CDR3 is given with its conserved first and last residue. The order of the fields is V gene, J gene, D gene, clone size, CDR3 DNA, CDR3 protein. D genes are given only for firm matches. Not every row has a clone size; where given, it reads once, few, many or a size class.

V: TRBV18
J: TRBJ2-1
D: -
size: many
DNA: TGTGCCAGCTCACTGACAGGTCCGCCCGAATACAATGAGCAGTTCTTC
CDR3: CASSLTGPPEYNEQFF

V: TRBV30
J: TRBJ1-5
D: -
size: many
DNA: TGTGCCTGGAGGACTCGACAGGGCAATCAGCCCCAGCATTTT
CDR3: CAWRTRQGNQPQHF

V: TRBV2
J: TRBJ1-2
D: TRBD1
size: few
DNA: TGTGCCAGCAGTGGGGACAGCGGCTACACCTTC
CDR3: CASSGDSGYTF

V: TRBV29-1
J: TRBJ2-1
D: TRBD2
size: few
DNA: TGCAGCGTTGAGCGGGGACTAGCGGGAAACAATGAGCAGTTCTTC
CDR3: CSVERGLAGNNEQFF

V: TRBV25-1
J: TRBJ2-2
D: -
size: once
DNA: TGTGCCACCACAGTTGGCAGGAACACCGGGGAGCTGTTTTTT
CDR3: CATTVGRNTGELFF

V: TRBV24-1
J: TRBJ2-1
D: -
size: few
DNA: TGTGCCACCAGTGCCACCCCCGGGCACCTCTACAATGAGCAGTTCTTC
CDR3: CATSATPGHLYNEQFF

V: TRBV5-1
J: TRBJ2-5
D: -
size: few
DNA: TGCGCCAGCAGCTTTCGGGTTACCGAGACCCAGTACTTC
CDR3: CASSFRVTETQYF

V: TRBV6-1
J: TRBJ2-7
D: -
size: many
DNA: TGTGCCAGCACCTGGGACTTTTACGAGCAGTACTTC
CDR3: CASTWDFYEQYF

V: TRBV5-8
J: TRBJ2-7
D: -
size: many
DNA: TGTGCCAGCAGCTCCGGACAGTTACCCTACGAGCAGTACTTC
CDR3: CASSSGQLPYEQYF

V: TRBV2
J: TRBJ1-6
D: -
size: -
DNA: TGTGCCTTGGGGGAGAACCCGACAGGTCAGAATTCACCCCTCCACTTT
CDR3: CALGENPTGQNSPLHF

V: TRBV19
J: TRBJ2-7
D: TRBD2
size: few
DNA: TGTGCCAGTAGTATAGCCGCCCGGGGAGGGGTGGTATACGAGCAGTACTTC
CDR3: CASSIAARGGVVYEQYF

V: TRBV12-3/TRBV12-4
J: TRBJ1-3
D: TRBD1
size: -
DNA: TGTGCCAGCAGTCCCCGGACAGGGGTAGGAAACACCATATATTTT
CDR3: CASSPRTGVGNTIYF

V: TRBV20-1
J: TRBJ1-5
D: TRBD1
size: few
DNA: TGCAGTGCCAGGACAGGGAGGGTGTATCAGCCCCAGCATTTT
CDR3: CSARTGRVYQPQHF

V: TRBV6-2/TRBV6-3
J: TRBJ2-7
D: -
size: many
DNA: TGTGCCAGCACCTGGGGACATTCGGATTCCTACGAGCAGTACTTC
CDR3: CASTWGHSDSYEQYF

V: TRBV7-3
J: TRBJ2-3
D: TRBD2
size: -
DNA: TGTGCCAGCAGCTTATCTCCGGGAGGAAGCACAGATACGCAGTATTTT
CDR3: CASSLSPGGSTDTQYF

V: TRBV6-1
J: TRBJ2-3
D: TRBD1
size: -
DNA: TGTGCCAGCAGGACAGGGGTCACAGATACGCAGTATTTT
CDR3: CASRTGVTDTQYF

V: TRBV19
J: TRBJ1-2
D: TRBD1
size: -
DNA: TGTGCCAGTACCCCCGCGCGACAGGGAGGTGGCTACACCTTC
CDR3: CASTPARQGGGYTF

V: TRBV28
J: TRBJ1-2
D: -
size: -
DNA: TGTGCCAGCAGTAAATCAGGGTTTGGCTACACCTTC
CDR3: CASSKSGFGYTF

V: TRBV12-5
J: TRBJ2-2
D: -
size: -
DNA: TGTGCCTCCGGAGAAGGGGCAGGGGACACCGGGGAGCTGTTTTTT
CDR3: CASGEGAGDTGELFF

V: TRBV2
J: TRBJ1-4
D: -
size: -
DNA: TGTGCCAGCAGTGACCCGGGAGAGGGCAACACTAATGAAAAACTGTTTTTT
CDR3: CASSDPGEGNTNEKLFF

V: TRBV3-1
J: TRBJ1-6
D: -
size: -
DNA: TGTGCCAGCAGCTTAAGCTCGGCGAGATCACCCCTCCACTTT
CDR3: CASSLSSARSPLHF

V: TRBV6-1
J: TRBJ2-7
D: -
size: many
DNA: TGTGCCAGCAGTGACGGGCGTGTTACCCACGAGCAGTACTTC
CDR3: CASSDGRVTHEQYF

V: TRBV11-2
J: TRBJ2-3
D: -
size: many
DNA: TGTGCCAGCAGCTTAGACGGCAGGGACCTCCTGGAAGATACGCAGTATTTT
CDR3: CASSLDGRDLLEDTQYF

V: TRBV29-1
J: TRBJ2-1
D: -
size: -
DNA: TGCAGCGTGGAGTTACTCGGGCCCCCTAACAATGAGCAGTTCTTC
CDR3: CSVELLGPPNNEQFF

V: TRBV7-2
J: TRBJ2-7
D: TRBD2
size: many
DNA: TGTGCCAGCAGCCTATTACCTAGCGGGAGCTCCTACGAGCAGTACTTC
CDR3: CASSLLPSGSSYEQYF

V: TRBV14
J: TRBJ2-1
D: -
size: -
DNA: TGTGCCAGCAGCCCGACAAGTCACAATGAGCAGTTCTTC
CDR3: CASSPTSHNEQFF

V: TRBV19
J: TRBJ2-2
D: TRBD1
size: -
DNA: TGTGCCAGTAGTCCCCACAGGGGGCCCACCGGGGAGCTGTTTTTT
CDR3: CASSPHRGPTGELFF

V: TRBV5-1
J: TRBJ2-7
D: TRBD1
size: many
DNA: TGCGCCAGCAGCGCGGGACAGGGGATTATCGAGGAGCAGTACTTC
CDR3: CASSAGQGIIEEQYF

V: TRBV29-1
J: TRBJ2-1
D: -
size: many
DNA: TGCAGCGTTGAATACAGGGCCGAGCAGTTCTTC
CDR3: CSVEYRAEQFF

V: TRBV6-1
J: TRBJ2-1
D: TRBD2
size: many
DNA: TGTGCCAGCAGGGAAATGGGACTACCCTACAATGAGCAGTTCTTC
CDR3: CASREMGLPYNEQFF

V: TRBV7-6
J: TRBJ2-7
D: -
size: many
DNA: TGTGCCAGCAGCTTAGAGTCAGGACAGCGATACGAGCAGTACTTC
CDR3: CASSLESGQRYEQYF

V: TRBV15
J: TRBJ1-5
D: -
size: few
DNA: TGTGCCACCAGCAGAGCGGCAGTCAATCAGCCCCAGCATTTT
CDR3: CATSRAAVNQPQHF

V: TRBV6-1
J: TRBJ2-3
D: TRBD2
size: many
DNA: TGTGCCAGTAGCCGCTTCGGGGGGAGGGCAGATACGCAGTATTTT
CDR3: CASSRFGGRADTQYF

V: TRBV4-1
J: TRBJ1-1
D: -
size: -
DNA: TGCGCCAGCAGCCAAGACCAGGGGCACACTGAAGGTTTCTTT
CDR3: CASSQDQGHTEGFF

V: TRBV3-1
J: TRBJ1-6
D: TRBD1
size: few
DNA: TGTGCCAGCGGTGACAGGGTACGGTCACCCCTCCACTTT
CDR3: CASGDRVRSPLHF

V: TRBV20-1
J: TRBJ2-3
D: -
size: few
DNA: TGCAGTGCTAGAGAGTTAGTTTCCACCCGGGCAGATACGCAGTATTTT
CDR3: CSARELVSTRADTQYF

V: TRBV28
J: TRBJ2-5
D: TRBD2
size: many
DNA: TGTGCCAGCACCCTCCAGTCTAGCGGGATGAGTGCGTACCAAGAGACCCAGTACTTC
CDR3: CASTLQSSGMSAYQETQYF

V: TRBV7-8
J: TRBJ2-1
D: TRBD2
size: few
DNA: TGTGCCAGCAGCCCACTAGCGGTATCCTACAATGAGCAGTTCTTC
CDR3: CASSPLAVSYNEQFF

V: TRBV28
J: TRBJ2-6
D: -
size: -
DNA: TGTGCCAGCAGTTTGTATTCTAGGGCCAACGTCCTGACTTTC
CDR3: CASSLYSRANVLTF

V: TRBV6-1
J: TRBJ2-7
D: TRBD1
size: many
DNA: TGTGCCAGCAGCCCTGGACAGGACCCCTACGAGCAGTACTTC
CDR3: CASSPGQDPYEQYF

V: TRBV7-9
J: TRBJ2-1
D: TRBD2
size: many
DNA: TGTGCCAGCAGCCGACCTAGCGGCCAATACAATGAGCAGTTCTTC
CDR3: CASSRPSGQYNEQFF

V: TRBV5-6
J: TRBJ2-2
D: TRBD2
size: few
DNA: TGTGCCAGCAGCTTGGGGCTAGCGGAGAGGGGCGGGGAGCTGTTTTTT
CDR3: CASSLGLAERGGELFF

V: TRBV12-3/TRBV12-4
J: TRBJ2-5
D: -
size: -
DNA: TGTGCCAGCAGCCTCCGTCGGGGGCCAAAGACCCAGTACTTC
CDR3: CASSLRRGPKTQYF

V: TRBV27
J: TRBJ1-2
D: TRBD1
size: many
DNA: TGTGCCAGCAGTTCCCCACCGACAGGGTTGCATGGCTACACCTTC
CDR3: CASSSPPTGLHGYTF